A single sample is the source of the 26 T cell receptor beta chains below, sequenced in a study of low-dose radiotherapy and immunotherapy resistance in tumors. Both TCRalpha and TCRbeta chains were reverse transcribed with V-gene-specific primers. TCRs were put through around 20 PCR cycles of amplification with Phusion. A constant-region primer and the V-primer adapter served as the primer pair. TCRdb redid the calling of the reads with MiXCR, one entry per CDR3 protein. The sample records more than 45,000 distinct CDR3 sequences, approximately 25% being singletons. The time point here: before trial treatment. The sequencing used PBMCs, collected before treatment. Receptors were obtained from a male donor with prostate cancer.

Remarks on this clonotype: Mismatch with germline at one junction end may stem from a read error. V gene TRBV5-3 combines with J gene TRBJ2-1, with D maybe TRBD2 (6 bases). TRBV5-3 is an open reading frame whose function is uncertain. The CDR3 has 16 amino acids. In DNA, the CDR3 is TGTGCCAGCAGCTTAGTCGGGACTGCCTCCTACAATGAGCAGTTCTTC. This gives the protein CASSLVGTASYNEQFF.

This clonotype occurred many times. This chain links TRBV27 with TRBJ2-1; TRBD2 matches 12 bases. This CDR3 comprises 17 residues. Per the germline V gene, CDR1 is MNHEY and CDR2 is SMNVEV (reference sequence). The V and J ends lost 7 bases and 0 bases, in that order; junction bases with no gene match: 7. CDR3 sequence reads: CASILAGGPSSYNEQFF. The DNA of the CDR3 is TGTGCCAGCATCCTAGCGGGAGGGCCGAGCTCCTACAATGAGCAGTTCTTC.

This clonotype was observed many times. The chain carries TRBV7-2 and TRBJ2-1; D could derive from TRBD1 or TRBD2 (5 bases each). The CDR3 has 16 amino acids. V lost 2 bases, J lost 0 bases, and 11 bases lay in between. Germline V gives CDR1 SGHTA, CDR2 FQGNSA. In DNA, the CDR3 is TGTGCCAGCAGCTTACCTGGGACGAGCTCCTACAATGAGCAGTTCTTC. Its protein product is CASSLPGTSSYNEQFF.

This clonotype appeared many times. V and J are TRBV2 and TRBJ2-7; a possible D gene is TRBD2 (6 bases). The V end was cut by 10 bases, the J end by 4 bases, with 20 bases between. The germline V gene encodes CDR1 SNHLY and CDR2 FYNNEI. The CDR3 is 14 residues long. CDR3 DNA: TGTGCCACCGTTAGCGGCCTGGAGGGTTACGAGCAGTACTTC. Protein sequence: CATVSGLEGYEQYF.

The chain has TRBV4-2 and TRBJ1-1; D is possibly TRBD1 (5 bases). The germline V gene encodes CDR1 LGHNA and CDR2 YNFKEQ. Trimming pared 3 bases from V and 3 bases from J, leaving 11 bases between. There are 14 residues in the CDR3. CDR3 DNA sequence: TGTGCCAGCAGCCACCAGGGAGGCGACACTGAAGCTTTCTTT. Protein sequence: CASSHQGGDTEAFF.

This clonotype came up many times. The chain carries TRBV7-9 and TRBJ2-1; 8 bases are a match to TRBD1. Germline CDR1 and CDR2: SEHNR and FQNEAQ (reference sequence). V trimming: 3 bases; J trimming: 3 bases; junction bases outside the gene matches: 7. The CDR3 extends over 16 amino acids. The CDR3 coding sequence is TGTGCCAGCAGCTTCTCAGGGACAGGTATCTACAATGAGCAGTTCTTC. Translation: CASSFSGTGIYNEQFF.

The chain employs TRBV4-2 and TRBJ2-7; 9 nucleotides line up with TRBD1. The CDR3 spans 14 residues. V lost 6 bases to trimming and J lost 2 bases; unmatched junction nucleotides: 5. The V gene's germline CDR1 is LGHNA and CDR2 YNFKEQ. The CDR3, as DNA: TGTGCCAGCAGTCCGGGACAGGGCACCTACGAGCAGTACTTC. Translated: CASSPGQGTYEQYF.

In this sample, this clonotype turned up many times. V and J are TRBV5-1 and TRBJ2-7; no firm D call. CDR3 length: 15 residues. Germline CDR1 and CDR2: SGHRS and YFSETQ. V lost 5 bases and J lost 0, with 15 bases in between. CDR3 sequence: CASSPNSASSYEQYF. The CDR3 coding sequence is TGCGCCAGCAGTCCAAACTCGGCTAGCTCCTACGAGCAGTACTTC.

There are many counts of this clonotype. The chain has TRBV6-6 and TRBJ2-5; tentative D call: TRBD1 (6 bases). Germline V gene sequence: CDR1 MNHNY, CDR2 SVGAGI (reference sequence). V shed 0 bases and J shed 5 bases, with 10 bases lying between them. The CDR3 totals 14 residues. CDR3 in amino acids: CASSYSQGLETQYF. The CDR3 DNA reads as TGTGCCAGCAGTTACTCGCAGGGGTTGGAGACCCAGTACTTC.

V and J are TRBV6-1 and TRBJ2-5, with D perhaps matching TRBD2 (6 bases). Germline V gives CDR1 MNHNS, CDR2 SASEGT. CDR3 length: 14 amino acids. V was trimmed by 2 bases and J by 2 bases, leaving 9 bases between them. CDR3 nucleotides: TGTGCCAGCAGTGAACTAGGAGGGCAAGAGACCCAGTACTTC. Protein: CASSELGGQETQYF.

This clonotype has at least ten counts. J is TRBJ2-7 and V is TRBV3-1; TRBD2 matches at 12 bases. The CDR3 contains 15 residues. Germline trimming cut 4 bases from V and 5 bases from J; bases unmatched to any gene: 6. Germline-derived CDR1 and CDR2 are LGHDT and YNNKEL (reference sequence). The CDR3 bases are TGTGCCAGCAGCCGACTAGCGGGGGCCCCTAACGAGCAGTACTTC. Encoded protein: CASSRLAGAPNEQYF.

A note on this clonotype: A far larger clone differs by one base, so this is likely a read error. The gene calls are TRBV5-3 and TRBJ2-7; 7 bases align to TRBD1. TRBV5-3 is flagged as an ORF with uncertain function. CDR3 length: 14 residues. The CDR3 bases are TGTGCCAGCAGCCAGACAGGGAGCTCCCACGAGCAGTACTTC. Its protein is CASSQTGSSHEQYF.

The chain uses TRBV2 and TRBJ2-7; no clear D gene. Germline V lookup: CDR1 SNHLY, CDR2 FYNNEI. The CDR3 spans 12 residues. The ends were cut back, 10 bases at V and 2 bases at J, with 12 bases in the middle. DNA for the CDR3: TGTGCCAACAACGGGCCCACCTACGAGCAGTACTTC. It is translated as CANNGPTYEQYF.

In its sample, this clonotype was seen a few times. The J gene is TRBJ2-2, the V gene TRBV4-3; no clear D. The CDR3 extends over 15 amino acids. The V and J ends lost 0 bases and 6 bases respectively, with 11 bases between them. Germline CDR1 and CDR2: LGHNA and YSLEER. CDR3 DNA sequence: TGCGCCAGCAGCCAAGATAACGGTCTCGCCGGGGAGCTGTTTTTT. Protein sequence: CASSQDNGLAGELFF.

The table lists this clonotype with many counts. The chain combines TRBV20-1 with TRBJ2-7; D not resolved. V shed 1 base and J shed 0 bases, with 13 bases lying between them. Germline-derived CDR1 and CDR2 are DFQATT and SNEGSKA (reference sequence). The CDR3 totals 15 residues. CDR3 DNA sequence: TGCAGTGCTAGAGGCGGCAGGCTTAGCTCCTACGAGCAGTACTTC. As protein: CSARGGRLSSYEQYF.

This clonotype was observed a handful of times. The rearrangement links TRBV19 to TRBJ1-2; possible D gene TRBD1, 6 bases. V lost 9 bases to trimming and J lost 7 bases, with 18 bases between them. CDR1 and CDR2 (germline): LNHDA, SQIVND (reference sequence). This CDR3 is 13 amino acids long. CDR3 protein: CASTWGGAVGYTF. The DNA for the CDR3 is TGTGCCAGCACCTGGGGGGGGGCGGTTGGCTACACCTTC.

In DNA, the CDR3 is TGCAGTGCGCAGAGGGCTGGGAGCTCCTACGAGCAGTACTTC. Translated: CSAQRAGSSYEQYF. This chain uses TRBV20-1 with TRBJ2-7; perhaps TRBD2 as D (5 bases). This CDR3 contains 14 residues. V lost 6 bases and J 0 bases, leaving 15 bases between the germline ends. Germline loops: CDR1 DFQATT, CDR2 SNEGSKA (reference sequence).

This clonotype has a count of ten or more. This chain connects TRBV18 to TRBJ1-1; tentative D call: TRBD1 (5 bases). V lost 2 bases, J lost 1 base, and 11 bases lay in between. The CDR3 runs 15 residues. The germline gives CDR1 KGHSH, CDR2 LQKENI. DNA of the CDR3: TGTGCCAGCTCACCAAGGACGGGGGAGAACACTGAAGCTTTCTTT. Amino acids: CASSPRTGENTEAFF.

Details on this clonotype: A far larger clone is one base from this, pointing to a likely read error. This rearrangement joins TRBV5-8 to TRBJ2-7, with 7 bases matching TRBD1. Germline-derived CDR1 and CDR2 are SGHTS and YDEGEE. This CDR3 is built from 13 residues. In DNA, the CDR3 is TGTGCCAGCAGCTGGGGACAGCGCTACGAGCAGGACTTC. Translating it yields CASSWGQRYEQDF.

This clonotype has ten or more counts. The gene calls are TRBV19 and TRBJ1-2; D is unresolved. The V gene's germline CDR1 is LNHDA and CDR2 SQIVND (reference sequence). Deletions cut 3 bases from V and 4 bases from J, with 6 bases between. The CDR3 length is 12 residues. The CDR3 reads CASSIVGYGYTF. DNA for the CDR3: TGTGCCAGTAGTATTGTTGGCTATGGCTACACCTTC.

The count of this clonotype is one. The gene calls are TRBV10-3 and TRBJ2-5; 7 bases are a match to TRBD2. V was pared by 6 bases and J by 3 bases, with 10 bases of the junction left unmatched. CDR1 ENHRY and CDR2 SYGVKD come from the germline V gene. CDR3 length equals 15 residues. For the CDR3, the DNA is TGTGCCATCAGCAACCCGAGGGCGGGAGAAGAGACCCAGTACTTC. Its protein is CAISNPRAGEETQYF.

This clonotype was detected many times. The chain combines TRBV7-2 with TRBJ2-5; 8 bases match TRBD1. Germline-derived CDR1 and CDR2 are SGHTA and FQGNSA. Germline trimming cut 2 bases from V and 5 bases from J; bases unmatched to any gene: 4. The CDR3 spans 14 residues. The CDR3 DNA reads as TGTGCCAGCAGCTTAACAGGGGGATTGGAGACCCAGTACTTC. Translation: CASSLTGGLETQYF.

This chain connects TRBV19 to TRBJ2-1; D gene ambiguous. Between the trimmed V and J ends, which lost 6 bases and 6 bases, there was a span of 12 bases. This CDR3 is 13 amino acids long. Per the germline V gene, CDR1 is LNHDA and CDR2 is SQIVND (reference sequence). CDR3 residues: CASSYSLVNEQFF. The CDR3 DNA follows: TGTGCCAGTAGCTACAGCCTCGTCAATGAGCAGTTCTTC. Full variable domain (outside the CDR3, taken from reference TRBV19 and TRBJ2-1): DGGITQSPKYLFRKEGQNVTLSCEQNLNHDAMYWYRQDPGQGLRLIYYSQIVNDFQKGDIAEGYSVSREKKESFPLTVTSAQKNPTAFYLCASSYSLVNEQFFGPGTRLTVL.

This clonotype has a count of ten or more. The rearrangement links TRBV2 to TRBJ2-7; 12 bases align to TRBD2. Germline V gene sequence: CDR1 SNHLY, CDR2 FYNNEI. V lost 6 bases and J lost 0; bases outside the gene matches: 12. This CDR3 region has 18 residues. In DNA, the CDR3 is TGTGCCAGCAGCGCCACCGGGACTAGCGGGCATATCTCCTACGAGCAGTACTTC. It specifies CASSATGTSGHISYEQYF.

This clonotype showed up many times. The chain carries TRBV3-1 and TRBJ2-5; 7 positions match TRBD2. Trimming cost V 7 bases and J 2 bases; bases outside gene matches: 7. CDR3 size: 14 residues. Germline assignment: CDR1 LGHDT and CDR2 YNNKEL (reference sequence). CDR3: CASTSAGQQETQYF. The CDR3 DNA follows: TGTGCCAGCACCTCAGCGGGGCAACAAGAGACCCAGTACTTC.

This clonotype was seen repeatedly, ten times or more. The CDR3 sequence: CSVGTGKNTGELFF. The CDR3 DNA sequence: TGCAGCGTTGGAACAGGGAAGAACACCGGGGAGCTGTTTTTT. This chain links TRBV29-1 with TRBJ2-2; a weak D match, TRBD1 (6 bases). CDR3 size: 14 residues. CDR1 and CDR2 from the germline V gene are SQVTM and ANQGSEA. Trimming took 4 bases from V and 1 from J, leaving 10 bases between them.